The clone carrying this TCR beta chain was seen a few times. This sample was included in a study of blood T cell repertoires in COVID-19. The overall study: Acute and convalescent COVID-19 samples came from the United States, Italy and Spain.

CDR3 length: 18 residues. The ends were cut back, 3 bases at V and 2 bases at J, with 21 bases in the middle. Germline V gives CDR1 SGHAT, CDR2 FQNNGV. Study processing details: Estimation of nucleated cell counts relied on the amplification of reference gene primers. TCRdb's copy holds only in-frame clones and misses some; the assay was immunoSEQ multiplex PCR. V and J calls plus clone size are reproduced from that table; the DNA served to infer D and trimming. This sample has over 100,000 clones, with 65% to 90% found just once. This TCR came from a man older than 75 with acute or convalescent COVID-19. The chain carries TRBV11-2 and TRBJ2-3, with a tentative D call TRBD2 (7 bases). The sequencing input was peripheral blood. In nucleotides, the CDR3 is TGTGCCAGCAGCTTCCTGGAGGGCGGGGGCCTATTCACAGATACGCAGTATTTT. This codes for CASSFLEGGGLFTDTQYF.